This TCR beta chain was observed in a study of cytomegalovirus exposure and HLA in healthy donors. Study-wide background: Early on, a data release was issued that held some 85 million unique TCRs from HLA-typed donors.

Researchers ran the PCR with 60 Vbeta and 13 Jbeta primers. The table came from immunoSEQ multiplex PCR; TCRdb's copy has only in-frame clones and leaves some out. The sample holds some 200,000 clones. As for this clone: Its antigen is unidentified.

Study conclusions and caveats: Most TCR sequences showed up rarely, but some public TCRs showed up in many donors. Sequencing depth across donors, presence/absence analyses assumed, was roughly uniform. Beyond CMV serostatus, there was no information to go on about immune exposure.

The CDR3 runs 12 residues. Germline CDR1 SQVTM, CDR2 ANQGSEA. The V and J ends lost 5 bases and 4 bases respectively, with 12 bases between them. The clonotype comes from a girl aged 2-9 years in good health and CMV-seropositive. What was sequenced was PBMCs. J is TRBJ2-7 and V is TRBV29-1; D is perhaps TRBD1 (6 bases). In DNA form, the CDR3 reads TGCAGCGTTACCTGGCAGGGGTACGAGCAGTACTTC. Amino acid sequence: CSVTWQGYEQYF.